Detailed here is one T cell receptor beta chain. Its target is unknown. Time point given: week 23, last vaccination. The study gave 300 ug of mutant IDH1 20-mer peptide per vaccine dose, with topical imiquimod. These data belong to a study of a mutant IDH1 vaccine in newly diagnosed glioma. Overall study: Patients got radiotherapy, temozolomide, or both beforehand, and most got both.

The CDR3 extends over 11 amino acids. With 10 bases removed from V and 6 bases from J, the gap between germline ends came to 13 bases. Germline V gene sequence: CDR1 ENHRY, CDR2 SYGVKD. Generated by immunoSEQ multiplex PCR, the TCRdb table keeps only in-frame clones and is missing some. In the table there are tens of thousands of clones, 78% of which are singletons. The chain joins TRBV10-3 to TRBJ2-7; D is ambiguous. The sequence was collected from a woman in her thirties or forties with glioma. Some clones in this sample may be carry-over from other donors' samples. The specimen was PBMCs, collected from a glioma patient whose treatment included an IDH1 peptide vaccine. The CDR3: CARGPHLEQYF. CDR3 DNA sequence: TGTGCCAGAGGCCCACATCTCGAGCAGTACTTC.